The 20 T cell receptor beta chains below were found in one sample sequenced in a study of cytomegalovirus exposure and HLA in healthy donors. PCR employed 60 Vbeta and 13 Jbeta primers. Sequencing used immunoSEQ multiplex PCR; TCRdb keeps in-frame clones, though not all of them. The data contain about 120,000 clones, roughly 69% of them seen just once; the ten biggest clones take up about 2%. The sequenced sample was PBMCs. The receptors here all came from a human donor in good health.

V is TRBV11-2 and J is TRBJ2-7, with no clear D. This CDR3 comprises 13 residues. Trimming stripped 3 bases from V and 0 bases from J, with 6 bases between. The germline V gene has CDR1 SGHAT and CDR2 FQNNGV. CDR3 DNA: TGTGCCAGCAGCTTCTCCCGCTCCTACGAGCAGTACTTC. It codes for CASSFSRSYEQYF.

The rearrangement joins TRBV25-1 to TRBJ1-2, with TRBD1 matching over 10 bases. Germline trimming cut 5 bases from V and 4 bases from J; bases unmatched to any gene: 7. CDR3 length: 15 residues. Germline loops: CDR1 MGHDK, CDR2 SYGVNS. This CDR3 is CASSTGTGASYGYTF. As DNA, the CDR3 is TGTGCCAGCAGTACTGGGACAGGGGCCTCCTATGGCTACACCTTC.

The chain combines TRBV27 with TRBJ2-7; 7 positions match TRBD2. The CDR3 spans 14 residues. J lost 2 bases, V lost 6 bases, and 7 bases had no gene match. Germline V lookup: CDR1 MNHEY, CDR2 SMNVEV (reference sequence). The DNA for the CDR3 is TGTGCCAGCAGACGCGGACTAGGCACCTACGAGCAGTACTTC. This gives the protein CASRRGLGTYEQYF.

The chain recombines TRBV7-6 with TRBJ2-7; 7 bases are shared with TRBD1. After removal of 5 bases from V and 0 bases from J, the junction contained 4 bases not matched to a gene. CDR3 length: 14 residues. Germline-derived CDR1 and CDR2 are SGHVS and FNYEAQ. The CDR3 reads CASSPGDSSYEQYF. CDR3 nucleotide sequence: TGTGCCAGCAGCCCCGGGGACAGCTCCTACGAGCAGTACTTC.

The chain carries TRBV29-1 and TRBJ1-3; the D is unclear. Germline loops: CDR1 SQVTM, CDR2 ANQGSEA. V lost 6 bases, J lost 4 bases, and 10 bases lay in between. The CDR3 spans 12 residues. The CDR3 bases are TGCAGCGTAGGAGTCGTCGGAAACACCATATATTTT. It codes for CSVGVVGNTIYF.

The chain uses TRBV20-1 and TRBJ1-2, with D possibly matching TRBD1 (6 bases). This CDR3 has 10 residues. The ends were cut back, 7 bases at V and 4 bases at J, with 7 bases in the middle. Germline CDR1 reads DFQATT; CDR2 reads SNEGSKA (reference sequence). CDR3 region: CSGGGYGYTF. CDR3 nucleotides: TGCAGTGGAGGGGGCTATGGCTACACCTTC.

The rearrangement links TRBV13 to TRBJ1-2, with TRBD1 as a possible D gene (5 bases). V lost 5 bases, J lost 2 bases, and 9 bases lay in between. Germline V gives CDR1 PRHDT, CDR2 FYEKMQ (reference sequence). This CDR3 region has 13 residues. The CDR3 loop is CASSVQGNYGYTF. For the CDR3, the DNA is TGTGCCAGCAGCGTCCAGGGAAACTATGGCTACACCTTC.

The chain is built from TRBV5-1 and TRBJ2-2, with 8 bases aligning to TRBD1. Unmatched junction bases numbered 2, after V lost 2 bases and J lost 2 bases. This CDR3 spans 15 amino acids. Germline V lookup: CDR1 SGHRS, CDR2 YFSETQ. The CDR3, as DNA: TGCGCCAGCAGCTTCGGACAGGGCAACACCGGGGAGCTGTTTTTT. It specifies CASSFGQGNTGELFF.

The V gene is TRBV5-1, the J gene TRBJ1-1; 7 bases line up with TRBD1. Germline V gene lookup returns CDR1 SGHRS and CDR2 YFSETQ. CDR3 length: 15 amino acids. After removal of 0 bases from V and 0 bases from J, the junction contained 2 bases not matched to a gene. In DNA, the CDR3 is TGCGCCAGCAGCTTGGCCACAGGGGTGAACACTGAAGCTTTCTTT. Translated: CASSLATGVNTEAFF.

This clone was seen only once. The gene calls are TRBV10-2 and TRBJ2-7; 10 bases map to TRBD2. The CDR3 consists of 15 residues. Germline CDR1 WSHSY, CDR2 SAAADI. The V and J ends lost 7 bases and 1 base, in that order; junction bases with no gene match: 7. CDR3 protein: CASNLAGAGSYEQYF. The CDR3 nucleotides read TGCGCCAGCAACCTAGCGGGAGCGGGGTCCTACGAGCAGTACTTC.

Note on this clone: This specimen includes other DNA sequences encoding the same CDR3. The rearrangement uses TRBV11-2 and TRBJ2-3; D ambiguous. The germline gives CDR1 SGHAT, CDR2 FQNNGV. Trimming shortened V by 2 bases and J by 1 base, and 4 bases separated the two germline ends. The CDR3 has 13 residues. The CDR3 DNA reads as TGTGCCAGCAGCTTACTAGGCACAGATACGCAGTATTTT. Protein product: CASSLLGTDTQYF.

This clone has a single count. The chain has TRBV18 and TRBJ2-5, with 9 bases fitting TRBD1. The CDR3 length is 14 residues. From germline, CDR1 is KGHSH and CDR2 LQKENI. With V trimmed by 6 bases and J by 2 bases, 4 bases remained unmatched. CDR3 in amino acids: CASSRDRGQETQYF. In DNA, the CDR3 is TGTGCCAGCTCCCGCGACAGGGGGCAAGAGACCCAGTACTTC.

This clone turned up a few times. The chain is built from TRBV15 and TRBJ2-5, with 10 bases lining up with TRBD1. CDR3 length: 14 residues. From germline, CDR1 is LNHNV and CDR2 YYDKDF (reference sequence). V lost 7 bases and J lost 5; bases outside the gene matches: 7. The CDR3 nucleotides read TGTGCCACCACCGTTTGGACAGGGGGGGAGACCCAGTACTTC. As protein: CATTVWTGGETQYF.

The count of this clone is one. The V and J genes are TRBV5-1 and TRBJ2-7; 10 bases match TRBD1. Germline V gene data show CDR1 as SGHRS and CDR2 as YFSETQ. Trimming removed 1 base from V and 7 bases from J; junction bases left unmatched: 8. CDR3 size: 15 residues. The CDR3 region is CASSLIGTGEGEQYF. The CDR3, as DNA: TGCGCCAGCAGCTTGATCGGGACAGGGGAAGGAGAGCAGTACTTC.

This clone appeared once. Here the CDR3 reads CASSQGQGEDYGYTF. CDR3 coding DNA: TGTGCCAGCAGCCAAGGGCAGGGGGAAGATTATGGCTACACCTTC. J is TRBJ1-2 and V is TRBV4-2, with 7 bases fitting TRBD1. The J segment lost 5 bases and the V segment lost 1 base, leaving 7 bases of the junction unmatched. Looked up from germline, CDR1 is LGHNA and CDR2 is YNFKEQ. This CDR3 is 15 amino acids long.

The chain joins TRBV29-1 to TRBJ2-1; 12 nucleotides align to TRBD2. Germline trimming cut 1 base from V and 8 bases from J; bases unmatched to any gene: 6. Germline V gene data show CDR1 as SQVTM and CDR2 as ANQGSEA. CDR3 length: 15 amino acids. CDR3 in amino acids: CSVEGRTSGTYEQFF. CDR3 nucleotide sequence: TGCAGCGTTGAAGGTCGGACTAGCGGGACCTATGAGCAGTTCTTC.

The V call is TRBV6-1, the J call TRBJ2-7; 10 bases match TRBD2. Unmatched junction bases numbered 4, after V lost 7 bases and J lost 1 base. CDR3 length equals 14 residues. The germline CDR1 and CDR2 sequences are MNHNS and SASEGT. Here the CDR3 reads CASIGLAVSYEQYF. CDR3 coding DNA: TGTGCCAGCATTGGACTAGCGGTATCCTACGAGCAGTACTTC.

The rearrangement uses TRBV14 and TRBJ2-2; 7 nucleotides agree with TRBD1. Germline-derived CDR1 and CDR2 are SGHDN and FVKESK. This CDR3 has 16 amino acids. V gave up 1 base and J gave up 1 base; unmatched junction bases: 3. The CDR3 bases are TGTGCCAGCAGCCAAGGAGGGGGCGGGAACACCGGGGAGCTGTTTTTT. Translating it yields CASSQGGGGNTGELFF.

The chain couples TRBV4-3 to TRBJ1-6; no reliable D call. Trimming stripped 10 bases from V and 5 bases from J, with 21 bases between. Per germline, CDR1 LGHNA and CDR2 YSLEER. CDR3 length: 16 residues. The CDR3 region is CATPGTRSGDNSPLHF. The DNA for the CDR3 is TGCGCCACCCCCGGAACAAGGAGCGGAGATAATTCACCCCTCCACTTT.

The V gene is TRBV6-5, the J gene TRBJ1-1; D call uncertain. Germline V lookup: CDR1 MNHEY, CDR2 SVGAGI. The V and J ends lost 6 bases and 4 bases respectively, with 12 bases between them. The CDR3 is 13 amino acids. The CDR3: CASRVTYGTEAFF. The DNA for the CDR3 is TGTGCCAGCAGAGTTACCTATGGCACTGAAGCTTTCTTT.